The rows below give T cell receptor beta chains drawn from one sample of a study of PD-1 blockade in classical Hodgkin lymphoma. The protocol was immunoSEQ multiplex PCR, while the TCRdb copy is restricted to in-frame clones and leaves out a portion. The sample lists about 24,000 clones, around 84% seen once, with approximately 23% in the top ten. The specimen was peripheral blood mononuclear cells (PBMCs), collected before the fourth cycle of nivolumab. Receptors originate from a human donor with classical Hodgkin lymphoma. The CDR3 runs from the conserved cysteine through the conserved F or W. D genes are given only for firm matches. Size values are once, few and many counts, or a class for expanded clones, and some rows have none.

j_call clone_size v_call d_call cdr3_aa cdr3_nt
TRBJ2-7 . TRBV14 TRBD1 CASSQVKTGTGGYEQYF TGTGCCAGCAGCCAAGTTAAAACCGGGACAGGCGGATACGAGCAGTACTTC
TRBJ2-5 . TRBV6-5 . CASSYLQGNQETQYF TGTGCCAGCAGTTACTTACAGGGCAACCAAGAGACCCAGTACTTC
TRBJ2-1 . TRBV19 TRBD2 CASGRNYNEQFF TGTGCCAGCGGGAGGAACTACAATGAGCAGTTCTTC
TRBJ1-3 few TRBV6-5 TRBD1 CASSYQITGVNTIYF TGTGCCAGCAGTTACCAGATAACAGGGGTTAACACCATATATTTT
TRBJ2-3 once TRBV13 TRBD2 CASRRLAGGSTDTQYF TGTGCCAGCCGGCGGCTAGCGGGGGGATCCACAGATACGCAGTATTTT
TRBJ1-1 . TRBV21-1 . CASSKGGRAPEAFF TGTGCCAGCAGCAAAGGAGGCAGAGCCCCTGAAGCTTTCTTT
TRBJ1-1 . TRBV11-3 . CASSSNIGQKTEAFF TGTGCCAGCAGCTCCAACATCGGCCAGAAAACCGAAGCTTTCTTT
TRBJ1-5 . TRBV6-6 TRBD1 CASSTTGGFNQPQHF TGTGCCAGCAGTACCACAGGGGGCTTCAATCAGCCCCAGCATTTT
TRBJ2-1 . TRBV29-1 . CSASSPPGGNEQFF TGCAGCGCCTCCTCTCCCCCCGGTGGGAATGAGCAGTTCTTC
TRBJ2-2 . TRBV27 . CASSLRAGNTGELFF TGTGCCAGCAGTTTAAGGGCAGGGAACACCGGGGAGCTGTTTTTT
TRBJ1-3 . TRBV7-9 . CASSLANPTSMNTIYF TGTGCCAGCAGCTTGGCAAACCCTACATCGATGAACACCATATATTTT
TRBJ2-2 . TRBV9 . CASSVEAQPGELFF TGTGCCAGCAGCGTAGAAGCGCAGCCCGGGGAGCTGTTTTTT
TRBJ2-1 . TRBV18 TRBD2 CASSPSTGGLNEQFF TGTGCCAGCTCCCCCTCCACGGGGGGACTTAATGAGCAGTTCTTC
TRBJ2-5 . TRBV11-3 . CASSLAGGIQETQYF TGTGCCAGCAGCTTAGCGGGGGGCATCCAAGAGACCCAGTACTTC
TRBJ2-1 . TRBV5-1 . CASSLAVGNEQFF TGCGCCAGCAGCTTGGCCGTGGGGAATGAGCAGTTCTTC
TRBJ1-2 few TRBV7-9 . CASSLGVGPYGYTF TGTGCCAGCAGCTTAGGGGTCGGGCCTTATGGCTACACCTTC
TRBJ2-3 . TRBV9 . CASGTGATDTQYF TGTGCCAGCGGGACGGGGGCGACAGATACGCAGTATTTT
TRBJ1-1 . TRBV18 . CASSPPGVTVSNTEAFF TGTGCCAGCTCACCACCGGGTGTGACTGTCAGCAACACTGAAGCTTTCTTT
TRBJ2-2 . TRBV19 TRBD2 CASRDGGLAGGPISGSGELFF TGTGCCAGCAGGGACGGTGGACTAGCGGGAGGCCCTATATCAGGGTCCGGGGAGCTGTTTTTT
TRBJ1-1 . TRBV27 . CASSLVTQGEAFF TGTGCCAGCAGTTTAGTAACCCAGGGTGAAGCTTTCTTT
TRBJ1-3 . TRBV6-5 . CASRDQDSGNTIYF TGTGCCAGCAGGGACCAAGACTCTGGAAACACCATATATTTT
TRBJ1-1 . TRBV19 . CASAGGRGNTEAFF TGTGCATCGGCGGGTGGGAGGGGGAACACTGAAGCTTTCTTT
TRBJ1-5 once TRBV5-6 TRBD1 CASSRGQAYSNQPQHF TGTGCCAGCAGCCGCGGACAGGCCTATAGCAATCAGCCCCAGCATTTT
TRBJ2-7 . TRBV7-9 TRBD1 CASSLEFGGTGRYEQYF TGTGCCAGCAGCTTAGAATTCGGCGGGACAGGGCGATACGAGCAGTACTTC
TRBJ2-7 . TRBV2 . CASSGDREEYF TGTGCCAGCAGTGGCGACAGGGAGGAGTACTTC
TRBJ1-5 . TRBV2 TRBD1 CASRPHRGRSNQPQHF TGTGCCAGCAGACCCCACAGGGGGCGAAGCAATCAGCCCCAGCATTTT
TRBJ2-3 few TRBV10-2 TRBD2 CASSEAGAGADTQYF TGCGCCAGCAGTGAAGCGGGGGCCGGGGCAGATACGCAGTATTTT
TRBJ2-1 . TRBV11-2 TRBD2 CASSLNVGLDLNEQFF TGTGCCAGCAGCTTGAATGTGGGACTAGACCTCAATGAGCAGTTCTTC
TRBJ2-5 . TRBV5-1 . CASSLGRMKETQYF TGCGCCAGCAGCTTGGGACGGATGAAAGAGACCCAGTACTTC
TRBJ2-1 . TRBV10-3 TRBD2 CAISESGLAGVGINEQFF TGTGCCATCAGTGAGTCGGGACTAGCGGGAGTAGGGATAAATGAGCAGTTCTTC
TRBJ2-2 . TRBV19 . CAASYLGATGELFF TGTGCCGCCTCGTACTTGGGGGCCACCGGGGAGCTGTTTTTT
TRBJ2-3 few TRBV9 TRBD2 CASSLSGDGTDTQYF TGTGCCAGCAGCCTTAGCGGGGATGGCACAGATACGCAGTATTTT
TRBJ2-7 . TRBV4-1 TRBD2 CASSQGEAGGAYEQYF TGCGCCAGCAGCCAAGGGGAGGCGGGGGGGGCCTACGAGCAGTACTTC